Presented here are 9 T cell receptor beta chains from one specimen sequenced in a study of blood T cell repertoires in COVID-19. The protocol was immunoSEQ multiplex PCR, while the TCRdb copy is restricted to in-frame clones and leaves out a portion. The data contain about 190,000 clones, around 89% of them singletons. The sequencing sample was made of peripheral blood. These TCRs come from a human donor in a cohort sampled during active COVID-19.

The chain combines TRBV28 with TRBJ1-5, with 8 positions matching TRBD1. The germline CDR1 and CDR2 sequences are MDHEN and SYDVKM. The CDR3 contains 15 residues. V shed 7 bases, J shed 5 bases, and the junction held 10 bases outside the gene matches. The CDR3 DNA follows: TGTGCCAGCACCAAAGCAGGGACAGGCCATCAGCCCCAGCATTTT. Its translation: CASTKAGTGHQPQHF.

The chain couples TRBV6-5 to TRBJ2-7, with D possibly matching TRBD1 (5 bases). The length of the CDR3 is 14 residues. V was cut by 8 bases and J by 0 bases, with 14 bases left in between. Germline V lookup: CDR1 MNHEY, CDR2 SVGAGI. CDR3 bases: TGTGCCAGCGCAAAGGGGTGGGGCTCCTACGAGCAGTACTTC. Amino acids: CASAKGWGSYEQYF.

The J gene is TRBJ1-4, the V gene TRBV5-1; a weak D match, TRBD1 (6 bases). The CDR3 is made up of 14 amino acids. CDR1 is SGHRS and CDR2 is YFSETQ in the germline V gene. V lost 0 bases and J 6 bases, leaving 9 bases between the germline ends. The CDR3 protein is CASSLDRVDEKLFF. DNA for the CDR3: TGCGCCAGCAGCTTGGACAGGGTGGATGAAAAACTGTTTTTT.

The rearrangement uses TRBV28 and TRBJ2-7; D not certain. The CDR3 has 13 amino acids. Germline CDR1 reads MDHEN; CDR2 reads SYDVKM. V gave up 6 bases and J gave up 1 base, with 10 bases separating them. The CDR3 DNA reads TGTGCCAGCAGCTCCCACGGGTCCTACGAGCAGTACTTC. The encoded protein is CASSSHGSYEQYF. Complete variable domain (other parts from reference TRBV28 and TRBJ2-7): DVKVTQSSRYLVKRTGEKVFLECVQDMDHENMFWYRQDPGLGLRLIYFSYDVKMKEKGDIPEGYSVSREKKERFSLILESASTNQTSMYLCASSSHGSYEQYFGPGTRLTVT.

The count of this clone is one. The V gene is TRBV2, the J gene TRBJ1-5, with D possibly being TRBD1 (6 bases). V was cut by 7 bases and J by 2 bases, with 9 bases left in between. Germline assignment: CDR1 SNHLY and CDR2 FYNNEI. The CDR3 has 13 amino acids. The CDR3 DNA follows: TGTGCCAGCAACAGGGATGGCAATCAGCCCCAGCATTTT. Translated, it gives CASNRDGNQPQHF.

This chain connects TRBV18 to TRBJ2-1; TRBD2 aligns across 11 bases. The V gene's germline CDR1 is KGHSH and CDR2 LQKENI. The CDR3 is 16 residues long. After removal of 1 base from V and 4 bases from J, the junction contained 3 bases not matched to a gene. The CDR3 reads CASSPLAGGVYNEQFF. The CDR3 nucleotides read TGTGCCAGCTCACCACTAGCGGGAGGGGTTTACAATGAGCAGTTCTTC.

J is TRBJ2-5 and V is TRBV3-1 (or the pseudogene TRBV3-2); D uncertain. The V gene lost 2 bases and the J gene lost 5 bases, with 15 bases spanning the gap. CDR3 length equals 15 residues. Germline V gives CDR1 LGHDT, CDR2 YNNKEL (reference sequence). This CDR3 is CASSQSLRLMETQYF. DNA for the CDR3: TGTGCCAGCAGCCAATCTTTGCGGTTAATGGAGACCCAGTACTTC.

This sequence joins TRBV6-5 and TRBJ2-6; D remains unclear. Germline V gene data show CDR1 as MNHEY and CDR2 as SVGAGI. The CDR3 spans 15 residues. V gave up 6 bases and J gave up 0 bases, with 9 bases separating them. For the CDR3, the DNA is TGTGCCAGCAGGCCCCTTAGCTCTGGGGCCAACGTCCTGACTTTC. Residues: CASRPLSSGANVLTF.

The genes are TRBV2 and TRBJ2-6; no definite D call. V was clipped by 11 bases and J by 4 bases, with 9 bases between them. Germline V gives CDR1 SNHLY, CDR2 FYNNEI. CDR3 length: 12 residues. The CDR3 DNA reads TGTGCCGGAAGCGCCGGGGCCAACGTCCTGACTTTC. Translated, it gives CAGSAGANVLTF.